The clone carrying this TCR beta chain has a count of ten or more. The germline gives CDR1 SGHAT, CDR2 FQNNGV. CDR3 length: 15 residues. The V end lost 2 bases, the J end lost 0 bases, and 8 bases lay between the germline ends. This sample stems from a study of Graves' ophthalmopathy and Graves' hyperthyroidism. The study amplified TCR beta CDR3 regions using RNA transcripts. HTBI primers served in a first-round RT-PCR, which a second-round multiplex PCR followed. Using its own MiXCR run on the multiplex PCR reads, TCRdb lists one record per CDR3 protein. The data hold about 400,000 distinct CDR3 sequences, with around 19% observed a single time.

This chain joins TRBV11-2 and TRBJ1-5, with D possibly being TRBD1 (6 bases). Sequences were obtained from peripheral blood. This sequence originates from a woman aged 18-35 years with Graves' ophthalmopathy. As DNA, the CDR3 is TGTGCCAGCAGCTTAAACAGGGCTAGCAATCAGCCCCAGCATTTT. Its translation: CASSLNRASNQPQHF.